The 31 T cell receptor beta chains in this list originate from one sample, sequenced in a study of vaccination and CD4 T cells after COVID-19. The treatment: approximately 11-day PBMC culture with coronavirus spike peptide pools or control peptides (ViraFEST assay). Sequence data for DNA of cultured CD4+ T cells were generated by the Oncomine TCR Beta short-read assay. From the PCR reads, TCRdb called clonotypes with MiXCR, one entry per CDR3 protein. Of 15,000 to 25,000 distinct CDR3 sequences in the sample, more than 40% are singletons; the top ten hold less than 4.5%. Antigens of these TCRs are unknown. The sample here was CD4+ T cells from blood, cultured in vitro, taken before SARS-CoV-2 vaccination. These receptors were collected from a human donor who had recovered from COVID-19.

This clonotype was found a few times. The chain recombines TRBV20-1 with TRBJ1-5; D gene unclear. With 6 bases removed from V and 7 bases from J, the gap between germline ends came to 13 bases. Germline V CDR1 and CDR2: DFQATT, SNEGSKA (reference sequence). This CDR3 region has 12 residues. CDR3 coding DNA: TGCAGTGCAAGCGCGACGCGGCAGCCCCAGCATTTT. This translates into CSASATRQPQHF.

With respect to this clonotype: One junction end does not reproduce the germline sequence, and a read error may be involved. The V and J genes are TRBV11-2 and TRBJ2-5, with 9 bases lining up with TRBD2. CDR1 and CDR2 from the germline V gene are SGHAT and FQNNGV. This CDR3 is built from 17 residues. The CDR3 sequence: CASSLGFSGGSQETQYF. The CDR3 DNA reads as TGTGCCAGCAGTTTAGGTTTCAGCGGGGGGTCACAAGAGACCCAGTACTTC.

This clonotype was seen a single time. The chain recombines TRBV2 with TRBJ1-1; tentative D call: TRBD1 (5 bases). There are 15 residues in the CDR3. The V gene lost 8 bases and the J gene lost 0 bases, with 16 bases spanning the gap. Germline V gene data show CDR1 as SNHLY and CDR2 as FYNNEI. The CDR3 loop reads CASCPGGVMNTEAFF. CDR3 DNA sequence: TGTGCCAGCTGCCCTGGGGGGGTAATGAACACTGAAGCTTTCTTT.

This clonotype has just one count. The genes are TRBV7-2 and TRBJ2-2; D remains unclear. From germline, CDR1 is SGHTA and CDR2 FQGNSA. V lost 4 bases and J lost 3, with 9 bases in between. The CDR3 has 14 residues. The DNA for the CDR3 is TGTGCCAGCAGCTCCTTTGTACACACCGGGGAGCTGTTTTTT. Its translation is CASSSFVHTGELFF.

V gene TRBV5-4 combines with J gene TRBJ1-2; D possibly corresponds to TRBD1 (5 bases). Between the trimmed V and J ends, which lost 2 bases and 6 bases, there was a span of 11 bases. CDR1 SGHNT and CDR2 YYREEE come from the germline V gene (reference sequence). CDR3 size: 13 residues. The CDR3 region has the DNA TGTGCCAGCAGCTTAAATCAGGGCAATGGCTACACCTTC. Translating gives CASSLNQGNGYTF.

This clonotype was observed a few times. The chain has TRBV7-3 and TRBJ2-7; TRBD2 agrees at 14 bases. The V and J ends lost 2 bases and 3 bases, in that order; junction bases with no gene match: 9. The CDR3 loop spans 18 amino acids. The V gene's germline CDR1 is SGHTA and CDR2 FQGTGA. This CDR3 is CASSLGGGLAGDGYEQYF. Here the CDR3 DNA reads TGTGCCAGCAGCTTAGGGGGGGGACTAGCGGGAGATGGCTACGAGCAGTACTTC.

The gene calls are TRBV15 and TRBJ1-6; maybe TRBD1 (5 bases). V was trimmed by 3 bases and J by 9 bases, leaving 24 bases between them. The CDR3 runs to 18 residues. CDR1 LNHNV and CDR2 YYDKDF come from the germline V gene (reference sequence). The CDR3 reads CATSSKGTWGTGGSPLHF. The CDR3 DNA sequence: TGTGCCACCAGCAGCAAAGGGACTTGGGGGACTGGGGGTTCACCCCTCCACTTT.

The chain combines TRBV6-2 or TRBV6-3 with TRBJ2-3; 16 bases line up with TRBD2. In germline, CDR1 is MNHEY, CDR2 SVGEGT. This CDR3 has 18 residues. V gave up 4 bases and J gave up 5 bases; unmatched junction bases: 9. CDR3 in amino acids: CASSSPGLAGGHIDTQYF. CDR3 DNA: TGTGCCAGCAGTTCCCCGGGACTAGCGGGGGGGCATATAGATACGCAGTATTTT.

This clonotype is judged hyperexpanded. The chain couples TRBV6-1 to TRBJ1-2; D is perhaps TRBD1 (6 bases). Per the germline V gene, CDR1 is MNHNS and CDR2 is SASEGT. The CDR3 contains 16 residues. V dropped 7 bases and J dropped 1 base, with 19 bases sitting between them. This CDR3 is CASTLFGTPYNYGYTF. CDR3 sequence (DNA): TGTGCCAGCACCTTGTTCGGGACACCTTATAACTATGGCTACACCTTC.

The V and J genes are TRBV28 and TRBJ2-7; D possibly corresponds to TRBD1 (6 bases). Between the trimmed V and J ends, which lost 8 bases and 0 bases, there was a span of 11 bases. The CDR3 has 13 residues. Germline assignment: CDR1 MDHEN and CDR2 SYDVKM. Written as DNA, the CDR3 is TGTGCCAGCTATTCGGGACACTCCTACGAGCAGTACTTC. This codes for CASYSGHSYEQYF.

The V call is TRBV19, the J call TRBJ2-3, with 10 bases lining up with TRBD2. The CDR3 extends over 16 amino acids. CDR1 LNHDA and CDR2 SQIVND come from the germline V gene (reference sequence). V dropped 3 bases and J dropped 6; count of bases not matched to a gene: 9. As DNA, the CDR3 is TGTGCCAGTAGTATGGTTAGCGGGGGGCCGAGGGATACGCAGTATTTT. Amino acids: CASSMVSGGPRDTQYF. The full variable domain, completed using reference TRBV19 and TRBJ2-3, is DGGITQSPKYLFRKEGQNVTLSCEQNLNHDAMYWYRQDPGQGLRLIYYSQIVNDFQKGDIAEGYSVSREKKESFPLTVTSAQKNPTAFYLCASSMVSGGPRDTQYFGPGTRLTVL.

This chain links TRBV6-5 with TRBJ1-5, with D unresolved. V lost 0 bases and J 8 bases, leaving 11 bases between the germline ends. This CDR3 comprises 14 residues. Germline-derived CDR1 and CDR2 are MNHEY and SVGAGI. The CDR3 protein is CASSYSGGVEPQHF. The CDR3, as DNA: TGTGCCAGCAGTTACTCTGGCGGGGTGGAGCCCCAGCATTTT.

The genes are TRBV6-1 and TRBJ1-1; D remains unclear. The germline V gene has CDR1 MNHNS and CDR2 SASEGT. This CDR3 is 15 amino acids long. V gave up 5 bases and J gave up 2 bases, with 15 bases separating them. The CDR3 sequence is CASSPTRQFNTEAFF. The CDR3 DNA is TGTGCCAGCAGTCCCACGCGGCAGTTTAACACTGAAGCTTTCTTT.

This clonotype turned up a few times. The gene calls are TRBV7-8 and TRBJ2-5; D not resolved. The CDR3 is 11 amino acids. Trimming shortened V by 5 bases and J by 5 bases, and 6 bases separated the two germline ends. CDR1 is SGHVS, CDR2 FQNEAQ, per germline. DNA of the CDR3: TGTGCCAGCAGCGACTGGGAGACCCAGTACTTC. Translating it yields CASSDWETQYF. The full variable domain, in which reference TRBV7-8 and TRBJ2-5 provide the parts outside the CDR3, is GAGVSQSPRYKVAKRGQDVALRCDPISGHVSLFWYQQALGQGPEFLTYFQNEAQLDKSGLPSDRFFAERPEGSVSTLKIQRTQQEDSAVYLCASSDWETQYFGPGTRLLVL.

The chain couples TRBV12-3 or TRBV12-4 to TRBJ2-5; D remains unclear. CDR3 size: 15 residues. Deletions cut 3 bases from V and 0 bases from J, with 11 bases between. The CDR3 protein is CASSLARRYQETQYF. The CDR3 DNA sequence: TGTGCCAGCAGTTTGGCGCGCAGGTACCAAGAGACCCAGTACTTC.

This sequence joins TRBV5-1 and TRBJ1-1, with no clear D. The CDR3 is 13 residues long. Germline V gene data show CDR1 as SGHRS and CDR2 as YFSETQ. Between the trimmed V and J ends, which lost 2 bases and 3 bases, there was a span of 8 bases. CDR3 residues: CASSFGSDTEAFF. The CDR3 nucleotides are TGCGCCAGCAGCTTCGGCTCGGACACTGAAGCTTTCTTT.

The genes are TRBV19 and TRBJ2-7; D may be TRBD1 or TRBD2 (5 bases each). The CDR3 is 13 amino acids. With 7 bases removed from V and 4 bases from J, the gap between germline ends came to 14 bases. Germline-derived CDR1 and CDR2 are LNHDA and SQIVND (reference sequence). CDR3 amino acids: CASKRGEGYEQYF. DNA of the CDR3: TGTGCCAGTAAGAGGGGAGAAGGATACGAGCAGTACTTC.

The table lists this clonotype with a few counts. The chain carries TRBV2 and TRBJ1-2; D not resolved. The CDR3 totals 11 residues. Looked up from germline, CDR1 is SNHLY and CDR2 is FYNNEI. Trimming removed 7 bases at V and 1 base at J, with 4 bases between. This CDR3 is CASTFNYGYTF. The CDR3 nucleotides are TGTGCCAGCACTTTTAACTATGGCTACACCTTC.

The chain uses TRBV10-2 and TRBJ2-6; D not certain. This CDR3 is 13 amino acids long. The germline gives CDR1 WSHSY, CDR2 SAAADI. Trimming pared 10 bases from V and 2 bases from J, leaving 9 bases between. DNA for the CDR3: TGCGCCACTACAGCTGCTGGGGCCAACGTCCTGACTTTC. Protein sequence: CATTAAGANVLTF.

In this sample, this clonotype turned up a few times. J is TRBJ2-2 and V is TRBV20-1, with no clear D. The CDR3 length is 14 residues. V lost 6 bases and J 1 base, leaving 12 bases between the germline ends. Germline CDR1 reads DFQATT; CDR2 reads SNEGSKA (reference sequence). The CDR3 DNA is TGCAGTGCCCGCCCCGGAGTGAACACCGGGGAGCTGTTTTTT. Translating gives CSARPGVNTGELFF.

Here the CDR3 reads CASTMKETQYF. CDR3 coding DNA: TGTGCCAGCACAATGAAAGAGACCCAGTACTTC. This chain joins TRBV7-9 and TRBJ2-5; D call uncertain. V was pared by 7 bases and J by 3 bases, with 6 bases between. This CDR3 is 11 amino acids long. The germline gives CDR1 SEHNR, CDR2 FQNEAQ (reference sequence).

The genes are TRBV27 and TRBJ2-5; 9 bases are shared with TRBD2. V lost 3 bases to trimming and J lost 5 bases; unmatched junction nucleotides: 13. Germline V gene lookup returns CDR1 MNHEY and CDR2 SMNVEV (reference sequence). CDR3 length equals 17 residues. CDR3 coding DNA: TGTGCCAGCAGTTTGAGGACTAGCGCAACAAGGTGGGAGACCCAGTACTTC. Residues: CASSLRTSATRWETQYF.

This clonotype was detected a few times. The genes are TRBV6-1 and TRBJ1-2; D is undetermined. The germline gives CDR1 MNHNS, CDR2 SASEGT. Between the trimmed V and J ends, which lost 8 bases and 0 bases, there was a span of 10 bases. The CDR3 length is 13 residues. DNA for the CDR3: TGTGCCAGCGACCGGGAACCTAACTATGGCTACACCTTC. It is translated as CASDREPNYGYTF.

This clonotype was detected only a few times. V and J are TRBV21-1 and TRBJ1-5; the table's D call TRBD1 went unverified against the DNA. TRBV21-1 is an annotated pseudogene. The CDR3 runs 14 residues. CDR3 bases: TGTGCCAGACAAGGACAGGAACCCAATCAGCCCCAGCATTTT. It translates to CARQGQEPNQPQHF.

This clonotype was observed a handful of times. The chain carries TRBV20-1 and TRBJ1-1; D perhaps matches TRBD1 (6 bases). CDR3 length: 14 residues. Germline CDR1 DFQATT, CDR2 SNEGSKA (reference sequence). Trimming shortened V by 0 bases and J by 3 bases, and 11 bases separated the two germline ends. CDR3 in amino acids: CSARDSGDYTEAFF. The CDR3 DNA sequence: TGCAGTGCTAGAGATTCAGGGGACTACACTGAAGCTTTCTTT.

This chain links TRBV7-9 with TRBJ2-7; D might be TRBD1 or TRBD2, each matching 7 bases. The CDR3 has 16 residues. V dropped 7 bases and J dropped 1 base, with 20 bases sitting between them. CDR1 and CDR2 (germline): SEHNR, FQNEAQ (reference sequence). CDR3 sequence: CASTQQAGQLSYEQYF. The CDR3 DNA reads TGTGCCAGCACCCAACAAGCGGGACAGTTATCCTACGAGCAGTACTTC.

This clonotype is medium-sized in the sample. The CDR3 spells CSALGGRNTEAFF. In DNA, the CDR3 is TGCAGTGCCTTGGGGGGGAGGAACACTGAAGCTTTCTTT. The V gene is TRBV20-1, the J gene TRBJ1-1, with D perhaps TRBD1 (5 bases). The CDR3 sequence is 13 residues long. Germline V CDR1 and CDR2: DFQATT, SNEGSKA (reference sequence). Trimming cost V 6 bases and J 1 base, with 12 bases left between them.

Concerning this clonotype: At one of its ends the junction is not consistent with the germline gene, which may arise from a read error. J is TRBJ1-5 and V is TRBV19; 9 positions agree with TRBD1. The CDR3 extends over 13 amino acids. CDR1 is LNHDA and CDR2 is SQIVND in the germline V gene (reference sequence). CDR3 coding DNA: TGTGCCGGTAGTCCTCGGACAGGGGTTTTTCAGCATTTT. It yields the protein CAGSPRTGVFQHF. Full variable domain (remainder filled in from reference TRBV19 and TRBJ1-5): DGGITQSPKYLFRKEGQNVTLSCEQNLNHDAMYWYRQDPGQGLRLIYYSQIVNDFQKGDIAEGYSVSREKKESFPLTVTSAQKNPTAFYLCAGSPRTGVFQHFGDGTRLSIL.

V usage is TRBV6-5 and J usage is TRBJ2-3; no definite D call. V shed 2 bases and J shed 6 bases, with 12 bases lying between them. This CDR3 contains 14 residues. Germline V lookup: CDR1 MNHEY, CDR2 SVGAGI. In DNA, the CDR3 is TGTGCCAGCAGTTACACCCAGACCGGGGATACGCAGTATTTT. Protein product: CASSYTQTGDTQYF.

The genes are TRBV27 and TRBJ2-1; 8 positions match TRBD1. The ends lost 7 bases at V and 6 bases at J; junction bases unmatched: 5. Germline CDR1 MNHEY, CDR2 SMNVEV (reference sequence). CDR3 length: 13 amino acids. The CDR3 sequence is CASKIQGGNEQFF. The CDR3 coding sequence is TGTGCCAGCAAAATACAGGGGGGCAATGAGCAGTTCTTC.

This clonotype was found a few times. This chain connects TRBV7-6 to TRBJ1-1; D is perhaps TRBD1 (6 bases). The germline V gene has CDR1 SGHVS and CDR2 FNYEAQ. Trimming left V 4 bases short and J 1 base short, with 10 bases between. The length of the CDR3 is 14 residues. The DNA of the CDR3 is TGTGCCAGCAGCTACCAGGGGTGGAACACTGAAGCTTTCTTT. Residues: CASSYQGWNTEAFF.